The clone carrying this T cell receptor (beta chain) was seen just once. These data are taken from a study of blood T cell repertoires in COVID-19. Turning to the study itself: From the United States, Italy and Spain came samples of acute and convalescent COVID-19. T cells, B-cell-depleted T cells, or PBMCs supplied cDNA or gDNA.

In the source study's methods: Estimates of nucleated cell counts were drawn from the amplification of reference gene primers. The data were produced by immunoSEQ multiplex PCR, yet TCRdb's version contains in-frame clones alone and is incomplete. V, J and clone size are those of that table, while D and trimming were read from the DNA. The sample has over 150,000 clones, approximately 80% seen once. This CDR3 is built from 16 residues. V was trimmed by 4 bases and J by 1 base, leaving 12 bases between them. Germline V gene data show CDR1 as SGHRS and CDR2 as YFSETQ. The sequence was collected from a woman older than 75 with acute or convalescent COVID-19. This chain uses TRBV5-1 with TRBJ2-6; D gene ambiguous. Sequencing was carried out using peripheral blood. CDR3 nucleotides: TGCGCCAGCAGCGGGCAGCCTTTGTCTGGGGCCAACGTCCTGACTTTC. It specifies CASSGQPLSGANVLTF.